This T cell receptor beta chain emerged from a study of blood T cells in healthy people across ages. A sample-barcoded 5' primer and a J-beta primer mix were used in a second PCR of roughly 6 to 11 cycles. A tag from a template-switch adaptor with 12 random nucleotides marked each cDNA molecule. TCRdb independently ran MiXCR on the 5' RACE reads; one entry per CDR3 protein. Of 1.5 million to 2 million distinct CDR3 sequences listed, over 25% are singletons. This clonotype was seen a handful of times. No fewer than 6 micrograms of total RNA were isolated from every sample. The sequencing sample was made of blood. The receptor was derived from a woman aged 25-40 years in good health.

CDR3 DNA sequence: TGTGCCAGCAGTTTTGGTCAGCGGAACACTGAAGCTTTCTTT. Translating it yields CASSFGQRNTEAFF. The V gene is TRBV12-3 or TRBV12-4, the J gene TRBJ1-1; no clear D. The CDR3 spans 14 residues. V was trimmed by 3 bases and J by 1 base, leaving 9 bases between them.